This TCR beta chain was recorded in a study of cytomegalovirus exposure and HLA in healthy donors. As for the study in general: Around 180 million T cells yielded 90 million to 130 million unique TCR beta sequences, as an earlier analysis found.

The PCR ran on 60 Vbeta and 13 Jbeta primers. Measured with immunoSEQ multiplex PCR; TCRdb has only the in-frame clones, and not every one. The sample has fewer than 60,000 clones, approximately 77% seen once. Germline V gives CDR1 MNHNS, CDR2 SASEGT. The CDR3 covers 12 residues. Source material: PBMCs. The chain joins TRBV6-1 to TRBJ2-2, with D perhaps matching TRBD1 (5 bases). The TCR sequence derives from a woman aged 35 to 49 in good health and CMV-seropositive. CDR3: CAIQEYTGELFF. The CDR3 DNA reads TGTGCGATACAGGAGTACACCGGGGAGCTGTTTTTT.